This TCR beta chain was observed in a study of blood T cell repertoires in COVID-19. Study background: Acute-phase and convalescent COVID-19 samples originated in the United States, Italy and Spain.

Deletions cut 2 bases from V and 5 bases from J, with 13 bases between. The CDR3 loop spans 15 amino acids. The germline CDR1 and CDR2 sequences are ENHRY and SYGVKD. Original data processing: It was from reference gene primer amplification that nucleated cell counts were estimated. Repertoires were generated with immunoSEQ multiplex PCR, while TCRdb's copy carries only in-frame clones and drops some. For V, J and clone size, that table is used; D and trimming come from the DNA. Of tens of thousands of clones in the sample, 75% to 90% were seen once. The V call is TRBV10-3, the J call TRBJ2-1, with a possible D match to TRBD2 (7 bases). Sequenced material: peripheral blood. The origin of this receptor is a man in his forties or fifties with active COVID-19. The CDR3 nucleotides read TGTGCCATCAGTGAGCCAGGGGAGGGTGACAATGAGCAGTTCTTC. It specifies CAISEPGEGDNEQFF.